This T cell receptor beta chain stems from a study of blood T cell repertoires in COVID-19. Study in general: Samples of COVID-19 (acute and convalescent) were obtained from the United States, Italy and Spain. Sample material is recorded as cDNA or gDNA derived from T cells, B-cell-depleted T cells, or PBMCs.

The V gene's germline CDR1 is SNHLY and CDR2 FYNNEI. J gave up 2 bases and V 8 bases, and 1 base lay outside the gene matches. CDR3 length: 13 residues. The protocol was immunoSEQ multiplex PCR, while the TCRdb copy is restricted to in-frame clones and leaves out a portion. Of tens of thousands of clones in the sample, around nine tenths were seen once. This TCR was sampled from a man aged 40-50 years with acute or convalescent COVID-19. The sample taken for sequencing was peripheral blood. The chain uses TRBV2 and TRBJ1-5; 9 bases are a match to TRBD1. This CDR3 is CASRTGGNQPQHF. The CDR3, as DNA: TGTGCCAGCCGGACAGGGGGCAATCAGCCCCAGCATTTT.